A selection of T cell receptor beta chains follows, all from one sample in a study of human T cells and chemical hapten exposure. MiXCR, run by TCRdb on the 5' RACE reads, gives a single entry per CDR3 protein. The sample lists about 140,000 distinct CDR3 sequences, 3.5% to 5% occurring once. The source is a female donor in good health. CDR3s include the opening cysteine and the closing phenylalanine or tryptophan. D genes are given only for firm matches. Clone size is not always given. Where it is, it says once, few, many or a class for expanded clones.

>TRBV28|TRBD1|many|TRBJ1-2
TGTGCCAGCAGTACCCCAGGTTACAGGGGAGATGGCTACACCTTC
CASSTPGYRGDGYTF
>TRBV7-9|-|few|TRBJ1-4
TGTGCCAGCAGCTTAGTACCGAACACGGGGATTGTGAATGAAAAACTGTTTTTT
CASSLVPNTGIVNEKLFF
>TRBV9|-|many|TRBJ2-5
TGTGCCAGCAGCGTAGGAGGGGTCGAGACCCAGTACTTC
CASSVGGVETQYF
>TRBV5-1|-|many|TRBJ1-2
TGCGCCAGCAGCCTGGGATATGGACAGCCAAAGTACTATGGCTACACCTTC
CASSLGYGQPKYYGYTF
>TRBV15|-|many|TRBJ2-2
TGTGCCACCAGCAGAGTGAAGGGGAGCGGGGAGCTGTTTTTT
CATSRVKGSGELFF
>TRBV27|-|many|TRBJ1-1
TGTGCCAGCAGTTTCTCCGTAGGGGAGATGAACACTGAAGCTTTCTTT
CASSFSVGEMNTEAFF
>TRBV20-1|TRBD2|many|TRBJ2-3
TGCAGTGCTAGAACTAGCGGGCGCACAGATACGCAGTATTTT
CSARTSGRTDTQYF
>TRBV11-1|-|many|TRBJ2-1
TGTGCCAGCAGCCCCGGACAGAAAAACAATGAGCAGTTCTTC
CASSPGQKNNEQFF
>TRBV28|TRBD1|many|TRBJ2-6
TGTGCCAGCAGTTTACCGGGACAGTTCTCTGGGGCCAACGTCCTGACTTTC
CASSLPGQFSGANVLTF
>TRBV27|TRBD1|many|TRBJ1-6
TGTGCCAGCAGTCAAACCGGGACAGGGGATTCAGCCCTCCACTTT
CASSQTGTGDSALHF
>TRBV28|-|many|TRBJ2-5
TGTGCCAGCAGTAAGACAGGATACCAAAAAGAGACCCAGTACTTC
CASSKTGYQKETQYF
>TRBV7-9|TRBD1|many|TRBJ2-6
TGTGCCAGCAGCAAAAGGGGACAGGGCTCTGGGGCCAACGTCCTGACTTTC
CASSKRGQGSGANVLTF
>TRBV2|-|many|TRBJ1-1
TGTGCCAGCATACGGTTGAGAGGGGCAGGGACTGAAGCTTTCTTT
CASIRLRGAGTEAFF
>TRBV6-1|-|many|TRBJ1-6
TGTGCCAGCAGCGCCACAACGCGGGACCGTAATTCACCCCTCCACTTT
CASSATTRDRNSPLHF
>TRBV12-3/TRBV12-4|-|many|TRBJ1-1
TGTGCCAGCAGTTTAAATTTCGTTTCAGGGGAGACTGAAGCTTTCTTT
CASSLNFVSGETEAFF
>TRBV5-1|-|many|TRBJ2-7
TGCGCCAGCAGCTCGGGGACCGTCGCCTCCTACGAGCAGTACTTC
CASSSGTVASYEQYF
>TRBV20-1|-|-|TRBJ2-1
TGCAGTGCTACTCCGAGGCCTTGGTACAATGAGCAGTTCTTC
CSATPRPWYNEQFF
>TRBV28|TRBD1|many|TRBJ1-6
TGTGCCAGCAGGGGACAGGGGGCGCGGGATAATTCACCCCTCCACTTT
CASRGQGARDNSPLHF
>TRBV5-1|-|many|TRBJ1-4
TGCGCCAGCAGTACAGATAATGAAAAACTGTTTTTT
CASSTDNEKLFF
>TRBV28|TRBD1|many|TRBJ2-7
TGTGCCAGCAGTCCCCCACCTTTGACAGGGGGCTCCTACGAGCAGTACTTC
CASSPPPLTGGSYEQYF
>TRBV7-2|-|-|TRBJ1-6
TGTGCCAGCAGCTTAGTGGTTTTCAATTCACCCCTCCACTTT
CASSLVVFNSPLHF
>TRBV28|-|medium-sized|TRBJ2-3
TGTGCCAGCAGTTTGAGACAGGCCGGGGAAGATACGCAGTATTTT
CASSLRQAGEDTQYF
>TRBV24-1|-|many|TRBJ2-5
TGTGCCACCAGTGATTCTGGCACCAAGGCCGAGACCCAGTACTTC
CATSDSGTKAETQYF
>TRBV29-1|-|many|TRBJ2-7
TGCAGCGTTGAAGTAGACAGGGAGGAGGGCTACGAGCAGTACTTC
CSVEVDREEGYEQYF
>TRBV19|-|-|TRBJ2-2
TGTGCCAGTAGGTTTTATATATGGGACACCGGGGAGCTGTTTTTT
CASRFYIWDTGELFF
>TRBV19|-|many|TRBJ1-6
TGTGCCAGTAGTATCCCAGGGAATTCACCCCTCCACTTT
CASSIPGNSPLHF
>TRBV12-3/TRBV12-4|-|few|TRBJ2-1
TGTGCCAGCAGTTCTGCTGGGGGGGCCCCACACAATGAGCAGTTCTTC
CASSSAGGAPHNEQFF
>TRBV11-2|-|many|TRBJ2-7
TGTGCCAGCAGGGATTTCAACTACGAGCAGTACTTC
CASRDFNYEQYF
>TRBV5-1|-|many|TRBJ1-5
TGCGCCAGCAGTCCAGGGGTTAGCAATCAGCCCCAGCATTTT
CASSPGVSNQPQHF
>TRBV27|TRBD1|many|TRBJ1-2
TGTGCCAGCAGTCTCACGACAGGGTTATCTTGGGGCTACACCTTC
CASSLTTGLSWGYTF
>TRBV28|-|many|TRBJ1-2
TGTGCCAGCAGTTCCGGGGGGCGTTTTGGCTACACCTTC
CASSSGGRFGYTF
>TRBV19|TRBD1|many|TRBJ1-5
TGTGCCAGTAGTACCTCCGGGACAGGTGGTAATCAGCCCCAGCATTTT
CASSTSGTGGNQPQHF
>TRBV6-5|-|many|TRBJ1-6
TGTGCCAGCAGTTACGGCAGGGCAGGAAATTCACCCCTCCACTTT
CASSYGRAGNSPLHF
>TRBV5-1|-|many|TRBJ1-2
TGCGCCAGCAGCTTGCCATCTGACAGGTATAACTATGGCTACACCTTC
CASSLPSDRYNYGYTF
>TRBV7-2|-|-|TRBJ1-1
TGTGCCAGCAGCTTAGGTATTGGCAAATGGGCTGAAGCTTTCTTT
CASSLGIGKWAEAFF
>TRBV6-5|TRBD1|few|TRBJ2-7
TGTGCCAGCAGTTCGACAGGGGCGGGCTCCTACGAGCAGTACTTC
CASSSTGAGSYEQYF
>TRBV7-9|TRBD1|many|TRBJ1-2
TGTGCCAGCAGCGTGATCCGGGACAGCTATGGCTACACCTTC
CASSVIRDSYGYTF
>TRBV28|-|many|TRBJ2-1
TGTGCCAGTATGGGGTGGGACCGACCCTACAATGAGCAGTTCTTC
CASMGWDRPYNEQFF
>TRBV7-8|TRBD1|few|TRBJ2-7
TGTGCCAGCAGCTCCAGTGACAGGGGAGAAGACGAGCAGTACTTC
CASSSSDRGEDEQYF
>TRBV4-2|TRBD1|many|TRBJ2-7
TGTGCCAGCAGCCAAGATATGACAGGGGCTCTGTACGAGCAGTACTTC
CASSQDMTGALYEQYF
>TRBV27|TRBD1|many|TRBJ1-2
TGTGCCAGCAGCCCGGACAGGGTTGGCTACACCTTC
CASSPDRVGYTF
>TRBV5-1|-|few|TRBJ2-7
TGCGCCAGCAGCTTGGCCGGTAAGGGCGAGCAGTACTTC
CASSLAGKGEQYF
>TRBV9|TRBD2|many|TRBJ2-1
TGTGCCAGCACGCCGGGGGGAAACGACAATGAGCAGTTCTTC
CASTPGGNDNEQFF
>TRBV6-2/TRBV6-3|-|many|TRBJ1-2
TGTGCCAGCAGTTTGGACGGACCAGCTAACTATGGCTACACCTTC
CASSLDGPANYGYTF
>TRBV27|-|many|TRBJ2-7
TGTGCCAGCAGTTTATTTTCATGGACCTCCTACGAGCAGTACTTC
CASSLFSWTSYEQYF
>TRBV19|TRBD1|many|TRBJ1-2
TGTGCCAGTAGTATCCGGGGACAGGACCTCTATGGCTACACCTTC
CASSIRGQDLYGYTF
>TRBV4-2|-|many|TRBJ1-4
TGTGCCAGCAGCCAAGATACCGGGACAAATGGGGAAAAACTGTTTTTT
CASSQDTGTNGEKLFF
>TRBV4-3|-|many|TRBJ2-1
TGCGCCAGCAGCCAGGGTACAGGGGGGGACAATGAGCAGTTCTTC
CASSQGTGGDNEQFF
>TRBV7-9|-|many|TRBJ1-1
TGTGCCAGCAGCGTAGCGAATGGAGGGGCGATCCCCCGGGCTTTCTTT
CASSVANGGAIPRAFF
>TRBV10-3|TRBD2|many|TRBJ2-1
TGTGCCATCAGTGGTGGGACTAGCTCCTACAATGAGCAGTTCTTC
CAISGGTSSYNEQFF
>TRBV5-1|TRBD1|many|TRBJ2-5
TGCGCCAGCAGCTTGGTACCGGGACAGGGGGCGCAGAGTGTATTGGAGACCCAGTACTTC
CASSLVPGQGAQSVLETQYF
>TRBV27|-|-|TRBJ1-2
TGTGCCAGCAGTGGGACATCGCACCAAAACGATGGCTACACCTTC
CASSGTSHQNDGYTF